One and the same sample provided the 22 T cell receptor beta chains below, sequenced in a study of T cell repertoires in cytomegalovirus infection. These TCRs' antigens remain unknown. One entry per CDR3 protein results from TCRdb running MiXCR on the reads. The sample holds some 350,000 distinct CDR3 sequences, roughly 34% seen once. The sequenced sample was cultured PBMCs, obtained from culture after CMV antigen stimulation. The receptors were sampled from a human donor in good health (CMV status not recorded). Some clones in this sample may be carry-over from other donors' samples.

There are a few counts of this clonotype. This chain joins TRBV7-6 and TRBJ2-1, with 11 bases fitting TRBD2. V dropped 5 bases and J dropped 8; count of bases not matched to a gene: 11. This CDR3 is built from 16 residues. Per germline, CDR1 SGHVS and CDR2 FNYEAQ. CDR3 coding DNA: TGTGCCAGCAGCGCCGGATCTAGCGGGAGGTTTGATGAGCAGTTCTTC. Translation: CASSAGSSGRFDEQFF.

The CDR3 reads CASSPGTIRNIQYF. The CDR3 coding sequence is TGCGCCAGCAGCCCCGGGACTATCCGAAACATTCAGTACTTC. The chain joins TRBV5-1 to TRBJ2-4; 7 bases are a match to TRBD2. This CDR3 contains 14 residues. The germline CDR1 and CDR2 sequences are SGHRS and YFSETQ. V shed 4 bases, J shed 6 bases, and the junction held 7 bases outside the gene matches.

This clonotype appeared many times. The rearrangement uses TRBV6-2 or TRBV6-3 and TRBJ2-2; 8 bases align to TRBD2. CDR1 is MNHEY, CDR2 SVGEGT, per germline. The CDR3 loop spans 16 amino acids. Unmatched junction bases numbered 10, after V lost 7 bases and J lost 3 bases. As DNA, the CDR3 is TGTGCCAGCATCTTGTCGGGACTAGTGGACACCGGGGAGCTGTTTTTT. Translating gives CASILSGLVDTGELFF.

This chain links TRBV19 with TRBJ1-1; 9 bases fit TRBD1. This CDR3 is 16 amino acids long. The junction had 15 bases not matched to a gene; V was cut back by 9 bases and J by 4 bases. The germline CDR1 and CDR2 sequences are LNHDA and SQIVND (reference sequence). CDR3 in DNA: TGTGCCAGCAGGACAGGGGACCCTTTACGGGCCACTGAAGCTTTCTTT. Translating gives CASRTGDPLRATEAFF.

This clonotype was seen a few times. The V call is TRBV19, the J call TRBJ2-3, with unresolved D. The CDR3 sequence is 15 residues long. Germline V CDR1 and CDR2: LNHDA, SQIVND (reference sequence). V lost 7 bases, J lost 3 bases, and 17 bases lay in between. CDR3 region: CASIGSSTQTDTQYF. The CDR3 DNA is TGTGCCAGTATCGGTTCAAGCACCCAGACAGATACGCAGTATTTT.

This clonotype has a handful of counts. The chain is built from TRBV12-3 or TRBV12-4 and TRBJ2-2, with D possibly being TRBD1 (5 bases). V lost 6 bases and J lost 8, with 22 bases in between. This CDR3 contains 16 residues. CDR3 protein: CASSPRQGRWAGELFF. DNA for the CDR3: TGTGCCAGCAGCCCCCGGCAGGGCCGATGGGCTGGGGAGCTGTTTTTT.

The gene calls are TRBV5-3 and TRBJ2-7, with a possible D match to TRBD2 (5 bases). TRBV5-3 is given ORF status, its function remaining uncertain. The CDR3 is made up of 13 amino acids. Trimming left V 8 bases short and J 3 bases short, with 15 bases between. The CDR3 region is CASSAGLDYEQYF. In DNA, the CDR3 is TGTGCCAGCAGCGCCGGACTTGACTACGAGCAGTACTTC.

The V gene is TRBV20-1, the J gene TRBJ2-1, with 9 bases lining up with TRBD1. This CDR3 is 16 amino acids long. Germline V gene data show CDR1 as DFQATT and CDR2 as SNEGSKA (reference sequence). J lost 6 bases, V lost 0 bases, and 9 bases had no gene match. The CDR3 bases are TGCAGTGCTAGAGACCCTACAGGGGGCTTTGGCAATGAGCAGTTCTTC. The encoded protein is CSARDPTGGFGNEQFF.

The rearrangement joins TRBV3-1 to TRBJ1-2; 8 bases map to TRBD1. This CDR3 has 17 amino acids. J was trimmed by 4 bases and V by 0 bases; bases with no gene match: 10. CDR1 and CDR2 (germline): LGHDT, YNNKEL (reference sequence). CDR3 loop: CASSQDLSQGVSYGYTF. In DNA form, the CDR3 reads TGTGCCAGCAGCCAAGACCTTTCACAGGGGGTTTCCTATGGCTACACCTTC.

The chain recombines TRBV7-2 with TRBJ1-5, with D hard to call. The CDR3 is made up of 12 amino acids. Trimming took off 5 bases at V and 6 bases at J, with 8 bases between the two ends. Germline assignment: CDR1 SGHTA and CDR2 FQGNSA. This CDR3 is CASSSYAQPQHF. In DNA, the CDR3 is TGTGCCAGCAGCAGCTACGCTCAGCCCCAGCATTTT.

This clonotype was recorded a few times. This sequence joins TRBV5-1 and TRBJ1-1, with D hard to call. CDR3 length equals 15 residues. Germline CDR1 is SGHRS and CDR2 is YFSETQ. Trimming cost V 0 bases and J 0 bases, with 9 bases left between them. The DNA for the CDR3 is TGCGCCAGCAGCTTGGCGCAGGATTTGAACACTGAAGCTTTCTTT. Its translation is CASSLAQDLNTEAFF. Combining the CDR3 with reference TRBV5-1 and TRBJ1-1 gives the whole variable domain KAGVTQTPRYLIKTRGQQVTLSCSPISGHRSVSWYQQTPGQGLQFLFEYFSETQRNKGNFPGRFSGRQFSNSRSEMNVSTLELGDSALYLCASSLAQDLNTEAFFGQGTRLTVV.

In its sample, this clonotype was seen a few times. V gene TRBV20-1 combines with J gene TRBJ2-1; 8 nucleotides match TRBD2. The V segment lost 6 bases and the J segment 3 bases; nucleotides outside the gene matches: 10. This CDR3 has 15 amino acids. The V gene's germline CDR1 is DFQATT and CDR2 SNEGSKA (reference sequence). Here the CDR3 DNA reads TGCAGTGCCTCCCAGGGGACTAGGAGCTACAATGAGCAGTTCTTC. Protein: CSASQGTRSYNEQFF.

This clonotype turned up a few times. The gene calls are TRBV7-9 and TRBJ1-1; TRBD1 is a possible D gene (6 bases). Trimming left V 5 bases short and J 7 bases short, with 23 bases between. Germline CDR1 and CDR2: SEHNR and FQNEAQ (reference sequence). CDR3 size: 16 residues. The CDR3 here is CASSPPSYVGGYEAFF. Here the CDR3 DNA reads TGTGCCAGCAGCCCACCCTCTTACGTGGGGGGCTATGAAGCTTTCTTT.

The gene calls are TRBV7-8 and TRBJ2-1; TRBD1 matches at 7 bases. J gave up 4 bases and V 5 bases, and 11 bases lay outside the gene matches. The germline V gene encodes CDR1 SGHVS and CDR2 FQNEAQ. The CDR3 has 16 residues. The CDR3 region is CASSPPGQQKYNEQFF. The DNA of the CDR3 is TGTGCCAGCAGCCCCCCGGGACAGCAAAAATACAATGAGCAGTTCTTC.

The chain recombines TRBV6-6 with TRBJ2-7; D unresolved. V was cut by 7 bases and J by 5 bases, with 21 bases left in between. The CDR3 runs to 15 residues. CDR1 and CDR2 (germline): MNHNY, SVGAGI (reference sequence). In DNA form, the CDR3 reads TGTGCCAGCACTTCCTACCGAGACCGACGGAACGAGCAGTACTTC. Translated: CASTSYRDRRNEQYF.

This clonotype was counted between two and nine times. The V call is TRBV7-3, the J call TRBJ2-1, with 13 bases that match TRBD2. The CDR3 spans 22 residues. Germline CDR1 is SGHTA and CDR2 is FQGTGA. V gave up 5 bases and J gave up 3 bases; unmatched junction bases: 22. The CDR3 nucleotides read TGTGCCAGCAGCCCCCGGCCCCGACTAAAAGGGACTAGCGGGACCCTCTACAATGAGCAGTTCTTC. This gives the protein CASSPRPRLKGTSGTLYNEQFF.

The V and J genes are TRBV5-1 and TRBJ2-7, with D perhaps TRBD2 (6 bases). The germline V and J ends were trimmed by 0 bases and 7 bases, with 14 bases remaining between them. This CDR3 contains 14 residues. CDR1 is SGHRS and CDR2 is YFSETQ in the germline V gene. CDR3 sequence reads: CASSLGSGGKEQYF. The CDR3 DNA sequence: TGCGCCAGCAGCTTGGGATCCGGGGGAAAAGAGCAGTACTTC. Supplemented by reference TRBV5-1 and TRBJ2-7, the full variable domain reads KAGVTQTPRYLIKTRGQQVTLSCSPISGHRSVSWYQQTPGQGLQFLFEYFSETQRNKGNFPGRFSGRQFSNSRSEMNVSTLELGDSALYLCASSLGSGGKEQYFGPGTRLTVT.

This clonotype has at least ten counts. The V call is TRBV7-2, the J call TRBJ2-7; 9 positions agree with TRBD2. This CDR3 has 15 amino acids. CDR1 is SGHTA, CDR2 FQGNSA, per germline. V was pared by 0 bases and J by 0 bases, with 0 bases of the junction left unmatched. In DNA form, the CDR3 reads TGTGCCAGCAGCTTAGCACTAGCGGGCTCCTACGAGCAGTACGTC. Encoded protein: CASSLALAGSYEQYV.

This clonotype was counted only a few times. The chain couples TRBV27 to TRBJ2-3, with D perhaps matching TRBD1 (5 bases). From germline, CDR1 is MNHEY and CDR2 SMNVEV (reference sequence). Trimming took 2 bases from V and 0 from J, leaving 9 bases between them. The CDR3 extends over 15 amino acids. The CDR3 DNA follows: TGTGCCAGCAGTTTAGTCAGGGCCAGCACAGATACGCAGTATTTT. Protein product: CASSLVRASTDTQYF.

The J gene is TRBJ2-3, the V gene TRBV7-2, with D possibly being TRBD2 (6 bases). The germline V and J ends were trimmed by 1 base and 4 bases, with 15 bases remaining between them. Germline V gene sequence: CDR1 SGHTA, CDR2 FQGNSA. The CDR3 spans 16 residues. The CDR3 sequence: CASSLDWWERADTQYF. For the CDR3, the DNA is TGTGCCAGCAGCTTAGATTGGTGGGAGCGGGCAGATACGCAGTATTTT.

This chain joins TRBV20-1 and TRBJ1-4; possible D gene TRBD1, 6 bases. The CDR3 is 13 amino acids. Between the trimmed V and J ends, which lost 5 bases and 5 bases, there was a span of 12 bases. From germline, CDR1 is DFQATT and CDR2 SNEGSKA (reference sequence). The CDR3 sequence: CSARDNRNEKLFF. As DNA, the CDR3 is TGCAGTGCTCGGGACAACAGGAATGAAAAACTGTTTTTT.

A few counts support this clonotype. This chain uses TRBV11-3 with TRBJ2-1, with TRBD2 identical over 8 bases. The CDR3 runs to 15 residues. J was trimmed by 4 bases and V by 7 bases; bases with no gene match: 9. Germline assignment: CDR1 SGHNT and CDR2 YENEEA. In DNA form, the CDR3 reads TGTGCCAGCACTCTAAGCGGGAGTTGGTACAATGAGCAGTTCTTC. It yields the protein CASTLSGSWYNEQFF.